This is a list of T cell receptor beta chains from one sample in a study of Graves' ophthalmopathy and Graves' hyperthyroidism. TCRdb analysed the multiplex PCR reads with MiXCR anew, one entry per CDR3 protein. The sample shows almost 750,000 distinct CDR3 sequences, 40% of them seen only once. Source material: peripheral blood. All receptors derive from an adult man with Graves' ophthalmopathy. The CDR3 runs from the conserved cysteine through the conserved F or W. A D gene is named only where the DNA matches it firmly. Expanded clones get a size class; other rows say once, few or many, or leave the size out.

d_call	clone_size	j_call	v_call	cdr3_nt	cdr3_aa
TRBD2	NA	TRBJ2-7	TRBV20-1	TGCAGTGCTTACACCGGGACTAGCACTGACTACGAGCAGTACTTC	CSAYTGTSTDYEQYF
NA	NA	TRBJ1-5	TRBV19	TGTGCCAGTAGTCTAGCCAGGGGTCATAATCAGCCCCAGCATTTT	CASSLARGHNQPQHF
NA	NA	TRBJ2-2	TRBV5-1	TGCGCCAGCAGCTTGTCGGTCAGAAACACCGGGGAGCTGTTTTTT	CASSLSVRNTGELFF
TRBD1	many	TRBJ2-5	TRBV2	TGTGCCAGCAGAACGGGACAGGGATGGGAGACCCAGTACTTC	CASRTGQGWETQYF
TRBD1	NA	TRBJ1-4	TRBV6-6	TGTGCCAGCAATGACAGGGGAGGAAAACTGTTTTTT	CASNDRGGKLFF
NA	many	TRBJ2-5	TRBV9	TGTGCCAGCAGCGCTTACCGGACTACGGAGACCCAGTACTTC	CASSAYRTTETQYF
NA	many	TRBJ2-7	TRBV12-3/TRBV12-4	TGTGCCAGCTCCCCCCACTCCTACGAGCAGTACTTC	CASSPHSYEQYF
TRBD1	NA	TRBJ2-5	TRBV11-2	TGTGCCAGCAGCTTAGGTGGACAGGCCGACCAAGAGACCCAGTACTTC	CASSLGGQADQETQYF
NA	NA	TRBJ2-7	TRBV5-1	TGCGCCAGCAGCTTGTATCCAGGGATCGACGAGCAGTACTTC	CASSLYPGIDEQYF
TRBD1	NA	TRBJ2-2	TRBV18	TGTGCCAGCTCGTCCCCCGGGACAGGGTACACCGGGGAGCTGTTTTTT	CASSSPGTGYTGELFF
NA	many	TRBJ1-2	TRBV2	TGTGCCAGCAGTGAACCGGGACACCGGGACTATGGCTACACCTTC	CASSEPGHRDYGYTF
NA	many	TRBJ1-1	TRBV15	TGTGCCACCAGCAGAGCTGGGGGCCGCGAGACTGAAGCTTTCTTT	CATSRAGGRETEAFF
NA	NA	TRBJ2-5	TRBV7-6	TGTGCCAGCAGCTCTTCTTTATTGGAGACCCAGTACTTC	CASSSSLLETQYF
NA	NA	TRBJ2-2	TRBV6-5	TGTGCCAGCAGCAGCCAGGGAGGCCAGAACACCGGGGAGCTGTTTTTT	CASSSQGGQNTGELFF
NA	many	TRBJ2-7	TRBV7-9	TGTGCCAGCAGCACCCACCCTGACGCCTACGAGCAGTACTTC	CASSTHPDAYEQYF
NA	NA	TRBJ1-2	TRBV2	TGTGCCAGCAGTTTCTACCCTTCGGGGGTTGGCTACACCTTC	CASSFYPSGVGYTF
TRBD1	NA	TRBJ1-1	TRBV7-9	TGTGCCAGCAGCACGGGACAGGGGGGAGCCGCGAACACTGAAGCTTTCTTT	CASSTGQGGAANTEAFF
NA	NA	TRBJ2-5	TRBV7-9	TGTGCCAGCAGCTTAATAGCCGGGGTAGTGGAGACCCAGTACTTC	CASSLIAGVVETQYF
TRBD1	NA	TRBJ2-3	TRBV20-1	TGCAGTGCCAAGACCGGGACAGCCGTTAGCACAGATACGCAGTATTTT	CSAKTGTAVSTDTQYF
NA	many	TRBJ2-7	TRBV7-2	TGTGCCAGCAGCTTAGCCCGGGGATTCGAGCAGTACTTC	CASSLARGFEQYF
NA	many	TRBJ1-2	TRBV25-1	TGTGCCAGCAGTGAGGGACACTATGGCTACACCTTC	CASSEGHYGYTF
NA	NA	TRBJ2-5	TRBV7-9	TGTGCCAGCAGTTCGCCGAACCAAGAGACCCAGTACTTC	CASSSPNQETQYF
NA	few	TRBJ1-1	TRBV2	TGTGCCAGCAGTTTATACCCTCCCCTTCGGACTGAAGCTTTCTTT	CASSLYPPLRTEAFF
TRBD1	NA	TRBJ1-2	TRBV25-1	TGTGCCAGCAGCCAAGCAGGGGGGGACTATGGCTACACCTTC	CASSQAGGDYGYTF
NA	NA	TRBJ2-7	TRBV10-1	TGCGCCAGCAGGAGCGGGTCGAGCGTTGACCGCGGACAGCGACCCTACGAGCAGTACTTC	CASRSGSSVDRGQRPYEQYF
TRBD1	NA	TRBJ1-2	TRBV19	TGTGCCAGTAGGCCCTCGACAGGGACGAATGACTATGGCTACACCTTC	CASRPSTGTNDYGYTF
TRBD1	NA	TRBJ1-2	TRBV12-3/TRBV12-4	TGTGCCAGCAGTATGGGACAGGGGCGAGGCTACACCTTC	CASSMGQGRGYTF
NA	NA	TRBJ2-6	TRBV12-3/TRBV12-4	TGTGCCAGCAGTGATCCACTAGGGGCTGGGGCCAACGTCCTGACTTTC	CASSDPLGAGANVLTF
NA	NA	TRBJ1-4	TRBV7-9	TGTGCCAGCAGCCAGCGCGCTGAAAAACTGTTTTTT	CASSQRAEKLFF
NA	NA	TRBJ1-5	TRBV6-1	TGTGCCAGCAGTGGGGTTTATAGCAATCAGCCCCAGCATTTT	CASSGVYSNQPQHF
NA	many	TRBJ1-3	TRBV29-1	TGCAGCGTTGACGCGGGAGGAAACACCATATATTTT	CSVDAGGNTIYF
TRBD1	few	TRBJ1-1	TRBV29-1	TGCAGTTTGGGACAGACGAACACTGAAGCTTTCTTT	CSLGQTNTEAFF
TRBD1	NA	TRBJ1-2	TRBV2	TGTGCCAGCAGCCAAAGACAGGGTCGGAACTATGGCTACACCTTC	CASSQRQGRNYGYTF
NA	once	TRBJ2-5	TRBV7-8	TGTGCCAGCAGCTTAGCAGGAGGGGGCTCAGAGACCCAGTACTTC	CASSLAGGGSETQYF
TRBD2	NA	TRBJ2-2	TRBV20-1	TGCAGTGCTAGAGTGGGCGGGGGGGCCAGCGGGGAGCTGTTTTTT	CSARVGGGASGELFF
NA	NA	TRBJ1-4	TRBV20-1	TGCAGTGCTAGGCGGGACGCAACTAATGAAAAACTGTTTTTT	CSARRDATNEKLFF
TRBD1	many	TRBJ1-5	TRBV19	TGTGCCAGTGGGGGACAGATTAATCAGCCCCAGCATTTT	CASGGQINQPQHF
NA	NA	TRBJ2-5	TRBV25-1	TGTGCCAGCTCATCAGGGGATACTGAAGAGACCCAGTACTTC	CASSSGDTEETQYF
TRBD1	NA	TRBJ2-7	TRBV4-1	TGCGCCAGCAGCTTTCGGGACAGGGTCCACGGGCAGTACTTC	CASSFRDRVHGQYF
NA	NA	TRBJ1-1	TRBV11-3	TGTGCCAGCAGCTTACTCGCAGTCACTGAAGCTTTCTTT	CASSLLAVTEAFF
NA	NA	TRBJ1-6	TRBV7-9	TGTGCCAGCAGCCGCAACCCCAATAATTCACCCCTCCACTTT	CASSRNPNNSPLHF
NA	many	TRBJ1-3	TRBV2	TGTGCCAGCGGGGAAACCGGAAACACCATATATTTT	CASGETGNTIYF
NA	many	TRBJ1-6	TRBV7-9	TGTGCCAGCAGCTTAGACCAGGGGTGGAATTCACCCCTCCACTTT	CASSLDQGWNSPLHF
NA	NA	TRBJ1-5	TRBV7-9	TGTGCCAGCAGGGGTGGGGGGGATAATCAGCCCCAGCATTTT	CASRGGGDNQPQHF